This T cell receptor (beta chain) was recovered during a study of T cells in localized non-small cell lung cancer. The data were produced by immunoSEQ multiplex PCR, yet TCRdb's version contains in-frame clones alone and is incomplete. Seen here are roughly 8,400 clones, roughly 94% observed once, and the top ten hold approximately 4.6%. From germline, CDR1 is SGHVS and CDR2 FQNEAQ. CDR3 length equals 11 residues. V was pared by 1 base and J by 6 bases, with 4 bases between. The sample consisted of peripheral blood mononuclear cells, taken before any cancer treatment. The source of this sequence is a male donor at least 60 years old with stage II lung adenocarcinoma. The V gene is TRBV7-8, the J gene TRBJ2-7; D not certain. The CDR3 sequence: CASSLVAEQYF. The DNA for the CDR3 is TGTGCCAGCAGCTTAGTAGCCGAGCAGTACTTC.